These 17 T cell receptor beta chains were all obtained from the same sample, sequenced in a study of regulatory T cells in long-lasting Graves disease. Construction of TCR beta libraries relied on iRepertoire HTBI primers and on Arm-PCR targeting CDR3 regions. TCRdb reanalysed the multiplex PCR reads using MiXCR and keeps one entry per CDR3 protein. There are about 540,000 distinct CDR3 sequences in the sample; approximately 13% occur only once, and under 10% lies in the top ten. The sample's time point: newly diagnosed GD, antithyroid drugs for less than 3 months. Preparation of the TCR library used RNA extracted from PBMCs. The data were also submitted as part of a second study, on T cells in Graves' hyperthyroidism and ophthalmopathy.

Sequences were derived from peripheral blood mononuclear cells (PBMCs), sampled at new diagnosis, from a patient treated with antithyroid drugs. These receptor sequences come from a man aged 25-45 years with Graves disease.

This clonotype has more than one count but fewer than ten. The rearrangement uses TRBV5-8 and TRBJ1-2; perhaps TRBD1 as D (5 bases). Trimming cost V 3 bases and J 5 bases, with 14 bases left between them. This CDR3 region has 14 residues. Per germline, CDR1 SGHTS and CDR2 YDEGEE. The CDR3 DNA follows: TGTGCCAGCAGCTCCGGGACCGCGCCATATGGCTACACCTTC. It yields the protein CASSSGTAPYGYTF.

This chain joins TRBV6-1 and TRBJ2-7; 8 nucleotides match TRBD2. Germline lookup yields CDR1 MNHNS and CDR2 SASEGT. The CDR3 is 14 residues long. Germline trimming cut 5 bases from V and 6 bases from J; bases unmatched to any gene: 9. In nucleotides, the CDR3 is TGTGCCAGCAGTACGACCTCCGGGAGGGTCGAGCAGTACTTC. This gives the protein CASSTTSGRVEQYF.

The chain couples TRBV29-1 to TRBJ2-4, with TRBD2 as a possible D gene (7 bases). The CDR3 contains 12 residues. V dropped 6 bases and J dropped 6 bases, with 12 bases sitting between them. Germline V lookup: CDR1 SQVTM, CDR2 ANQGSEA. Here the CDR3 DNA reads TGCAGCGTGGAGGGGGGGGTAAACATTCAGTACTTC. Encoded protein: CSVEGGVNIQYF.

The V call is TRBV12-3 or TRBV12-4, the J call TRBJ2-3; D may be TRBD2 (5 bases). The V gene lost 5 bases and the J gene lost 6 bases, with 12 bases spanning the gap. The CDR3 has 13 amino acids. The CDR3 region is CASSGEPTDTQYF. DNA of the CDR3: TGTGCCAGCAGTGGGGAGCCCACGGATACGCAGTATTTT.

V gene TRBV28 combines with J gene TRBJ2-5; weak D call: TRBD1 (5 bases). The CDR3 is made up of 15 amino acids. Trimming removed 6 bases at V and 3 bases at J, with 17 bases between. Germline V lookup: CDR1 MDHEN, CDR2 SYDVKM. In DNA, the CDR3 is TGTGCCAGCAGAGCCCCAGCAGGGTCGGAAGAGACCCAGTACTTC. This translates into CASRAPAGSEETQYF.

V is TRBV14 and J is TRBJ1-1; D uncertain. Per germline, CDR1 SGHDN and CDR2 FVKESK. The CDR3 has 12 residues. The V gene lost 7 bases and the J gene lost 0 bases, with 6 bases spanning the gap. CDR3 sequence reads: CASNRLNTEAFF. The CDR3 DNA follows: TGTGCCAGCAATCGTTTGAACACTGAAGCTTTCTTT.

This clonotype was counted ten times or more. The chain uses TRBV14 and TRBJ1-1, with D possibly TRBD1 on 5 matching bases. The length of the CDR3 is 14 residues. V was pared by 3 bases and J by 3 bases, with 11 bases between. Per germline, CDR1 SGHDN and CDR2 FVKESK. In DNA form, the CDR3 reads TGTGCCAGCAGCCAGGCAGGGTGGGACACTGAAGCTTTCTTT. Translated, it gives CASSQAGWDTEAFF.

The rearrangement joins TRBV6-2 or TRBV6-3 to TRBJ2-4; 7 nucleotides agree with TRBD2. Germline lookup yields CDR1 MNHEY and CDR2 SVGEGT. The CDR3 consists of 12 residues. With 6 bases clipped from V and 7 bases from J, the junction kept 3 bases outside the gene matches. CDR3 sequence: CASRTSHNIQYF. CDR3 nucleotide sequence: TGTGCCAGCAGGACTAGCCATAACATTCAGTACTTC.

The J gene is TRBJ1-5, the V gene TRBV27; the D gene is possibly TRBD1 (6 bases). V was clipped by 0 bases and J by 3 bases, with 21 bases between them. The germline V gene encodes CDR1 MNHEY and CDR2 SMNVEV (reference sequence). This CDR3 is 19 amino acids long. CDR3 region: CASSLSFSLQGFTNQPQHF. For the CDR3, the DNA is TGTGCCAGCAGTTTATCCTTTTCATTACAGGGATTTACCAATCAGCCCCAGCATTTT.

This clonotype was recorded at least ten times. The V call is TRBV27, the J call TRBJ1-2; 9 bases map to TRBD1. The CDR3 is 15 residues long. Germline assignment: CDR1 MNHEY and CDR2 SMNVEV (reference sequence). The V gene end was trimmed by 5 bases and the J gene end by 6 bases; junction bases not matched to a gene: 10. CDR3 nucleotide sequence: TGTGCCAGCAGTCGATGGACAGGGGTGACTCATGGCTACACCTTC. Protein: CASSRWTGVTHGYTF.

The chain recombines TRBV19 with TRBJ2-1, with D tentatively TRBD2 (6 bases). V lost 5 bases, J lost 7 bases, and 12 bases lay in between. The germline V gene encodes CDR1 LNHDA and CDR2 SQIVND (reference sequence). CDR3 size: 13 residues. The DNA of the CDR3 is TGTGCCAGTAGTGCTAGCGTAGGAAATGAGCAGTTCTTC. This codes for CASSASVGNEQFF.

This clonotype has a count of ten or more. V and J are TRBV6-2 or TRBV6-3 and TRBJ2-4, with TRBD2 identical over 9 bases. The germline gives CDR1 MNHEY, CDR2 SVGEGT. With 6 bases clipped from V and 0 bases from J, the junction kept 12 bases outside the gene matches. The CDR3 runs 18 residues. The CDR3 sequence: CASRETSGGPLAKNIQYF. The CDR3 region has the DNA TGTGCCAGCAGGGAGACTAGCGGAGGACCTCTAGCCAAAAACATTCAGTACTTC.

This clonotype appeared many times. The chain couples TRBV12-3 or TRBV12-4 to TRBJ2-1; 13 positions match TRBD2. V gave up 5 bases and J gave up 9 bases; unmatched junction bases: 10. The CDR3 extends over 16 amino acids. The CDR3 spells CASSPPGTSGKTEQFF. CDR3 bases: TGTGCCAGCAGTCCGCCCGGGACTAGCGGGAAGACTGAGCAGTTCTTC.

This clonotype was picked up one time. It may be a read error: a sequence one base away is much more abundant. V and J are TRBV20-1 and TRBJ2-2; 8 bases align to TRBD1. There are 15 residues in the CDR3. Germline V lookup: CDR1 DFQATT, CDR2 SNEGSKA (reference sequence). The CDR3: CGATRQGRWVGELFF. The CDR3 DNA is TGCGGTGCTACCAGACAGGGGAGATGGGTCGGGGAGCTGTTTTTT.

This clonotype was seen at least ten times. The chain combines TRBV20-1 with TRBJ2-7; TRBD1 matches 9 bases. Germline assignment: CDR1 DFQATT and CDR2 SNEGSKA (reference sequence). This CDR3 has 14 amino acids. Unmatched junction bases numbered 13, after V lost 6 bases and J lost 7 bases. DNA of the CDR3: TGCAGTGCCCTCGTGGGACAGGGCCCTAATGAGCAGTACTTC. It is translated as CSALVGQGPNEQYF.

This clonotype was seen many times. The CDR3 coding sequence is TGTGCCAGCAGTGGAACCCGCGAGCAGTTCTTC. Residues: CASSGTREQFF. The rearrangement joins TRBV2 to TRBJ2-1; D remains unclear. Germline V gives CDR1 SNHLY, CDR2 FYNNEI. Trimming pared 4 bases from V and 10 bases from J, leaving 8 bases between. This CDR3 comprises 11 residues.

The table lists this clonotype with many counts. In DNA, the CDR3 is TGCAGTGCTAGATCCGAATTGAACACTGAAGCTTTCTTT. Translating it yields CSARSELNTEAFF. The V call is TRBV20-1, the J call TRBJ1-1; D is unresolved. V lost 2 bases to trimming and J lost 0 bases, with 7 bases between them. This CDR3 is 13 amino acids long. In germline, CDR1 is DFQATT, CDR2 SNEGSKA (reference sequence).